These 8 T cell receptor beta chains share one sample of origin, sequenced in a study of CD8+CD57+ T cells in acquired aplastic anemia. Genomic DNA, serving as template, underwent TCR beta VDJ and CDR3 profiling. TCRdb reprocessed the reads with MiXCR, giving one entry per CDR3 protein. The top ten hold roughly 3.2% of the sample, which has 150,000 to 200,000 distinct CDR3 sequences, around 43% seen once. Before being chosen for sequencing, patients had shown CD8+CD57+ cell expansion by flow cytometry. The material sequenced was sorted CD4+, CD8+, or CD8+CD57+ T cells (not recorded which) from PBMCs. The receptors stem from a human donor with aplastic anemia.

CDR3 DNA: TGTGCCAGCAGTCGCCCCGGGAGTGGAGGCGAAACTGAAGCTTTCTTT. It specifies CASSRPGSGGETEAFF. The chain joins TRBV6-1 to TRBJ1-1; D ambiguous. The length of the CDR3 is 16 residues. Per germline, CDR1 MNHNS and CDR2 SASEGT. V gave up 5 bases and J gave up 5 bases, with 21 bases separating them.

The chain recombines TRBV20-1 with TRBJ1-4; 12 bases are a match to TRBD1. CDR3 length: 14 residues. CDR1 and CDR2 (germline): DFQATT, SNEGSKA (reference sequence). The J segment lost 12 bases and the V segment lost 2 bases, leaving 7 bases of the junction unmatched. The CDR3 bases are TGCAGTGCTAGACCCGGGACAGGGGGCTTCGAACTGTTTTTT. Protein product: CSARPGTGGFELFF.

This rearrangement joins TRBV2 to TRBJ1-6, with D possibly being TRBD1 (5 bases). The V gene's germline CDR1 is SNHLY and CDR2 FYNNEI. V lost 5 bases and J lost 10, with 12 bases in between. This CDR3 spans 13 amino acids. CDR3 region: CASSPGSLSPLHF. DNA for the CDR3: TGTGCCAGCAGTCCAGGGTCTCTATCACCCCTCCACTTT.

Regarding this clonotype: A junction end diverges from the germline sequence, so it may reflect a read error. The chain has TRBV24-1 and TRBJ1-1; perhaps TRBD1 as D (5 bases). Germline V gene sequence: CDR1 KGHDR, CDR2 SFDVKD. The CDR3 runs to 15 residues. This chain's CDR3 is CATSDSRRRNTEAFF. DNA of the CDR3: TGTGCTACCAGTGACAGCAGGAGACGGAACACTGAAGCTTTCTTT.

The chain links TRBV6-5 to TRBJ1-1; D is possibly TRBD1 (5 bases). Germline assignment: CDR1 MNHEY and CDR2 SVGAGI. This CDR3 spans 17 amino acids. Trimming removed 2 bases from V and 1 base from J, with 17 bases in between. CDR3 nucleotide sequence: TGTGCCAGCAGTTACCCCCGGGACGGAGCTCCGAACACTGAAGCTTTCTTT. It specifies CASSYPRDGAPNTEAFF.

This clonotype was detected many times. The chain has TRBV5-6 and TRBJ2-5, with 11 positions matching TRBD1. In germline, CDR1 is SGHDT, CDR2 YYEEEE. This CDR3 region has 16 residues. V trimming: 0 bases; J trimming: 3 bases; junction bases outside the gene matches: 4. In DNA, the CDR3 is TGTGCCAGCAGCTTGGGGGACAGGGGGTGGGAAGAGACCCAGTACTTC. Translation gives CASSLGDRGWEETQYF.

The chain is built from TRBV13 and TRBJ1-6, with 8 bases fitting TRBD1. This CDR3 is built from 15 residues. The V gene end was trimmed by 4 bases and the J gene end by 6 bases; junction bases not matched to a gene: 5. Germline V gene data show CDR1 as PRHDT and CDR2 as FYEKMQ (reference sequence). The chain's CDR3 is CASSSRTGTNSPLHF. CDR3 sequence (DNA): TGTGCCAGCAGCTCAAGGACAGGGACTAATTCACCCCTCCACTTT.

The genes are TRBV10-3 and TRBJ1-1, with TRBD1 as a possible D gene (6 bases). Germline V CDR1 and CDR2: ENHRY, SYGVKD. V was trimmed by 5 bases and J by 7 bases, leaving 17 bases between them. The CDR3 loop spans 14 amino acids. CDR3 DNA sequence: TGTGCCATCAGTTCACGAGGGGGGCTCGATGAAGCTTTCTTT. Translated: CAISSRGGLDEAFF.